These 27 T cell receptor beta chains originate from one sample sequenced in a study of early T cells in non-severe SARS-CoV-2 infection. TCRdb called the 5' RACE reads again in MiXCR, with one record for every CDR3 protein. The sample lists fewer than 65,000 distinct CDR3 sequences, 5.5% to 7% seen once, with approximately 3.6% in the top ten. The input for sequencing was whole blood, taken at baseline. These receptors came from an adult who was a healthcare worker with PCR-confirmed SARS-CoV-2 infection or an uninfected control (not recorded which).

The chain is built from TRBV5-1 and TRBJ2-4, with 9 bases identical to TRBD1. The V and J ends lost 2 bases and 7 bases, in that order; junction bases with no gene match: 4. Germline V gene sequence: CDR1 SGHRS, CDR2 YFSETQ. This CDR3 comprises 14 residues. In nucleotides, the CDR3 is TGCGCCAGCAGCTTCGGGACAGGGTTTAACATTCAGTACTTC. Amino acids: CASSFGTGFNIQYF.

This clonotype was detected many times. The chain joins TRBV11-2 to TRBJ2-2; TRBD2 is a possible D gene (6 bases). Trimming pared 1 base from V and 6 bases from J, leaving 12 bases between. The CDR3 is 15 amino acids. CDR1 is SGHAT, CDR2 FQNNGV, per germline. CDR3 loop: CASSLALGEAGELFF. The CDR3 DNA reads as TGTGCCAGCAGCTTAGCGTTGGGGGAGGCCGGGGAGCTGTTTTTT.

CDR3 sequence reads: CASTQGRTEAFF. CDR3 DNA sequence: TGTGCCAGCACCCAGGGAAGAACTGAAGCTTTCTTT. This chain joins TRBV28 and TRBJ1-1; possible D gene TRBD1, 5 bases. The V end lost 7 bases, the J end lost 5 bases, and 11 bases lay between the germline ends. CDR3 length equals 12 residues. Germline V CDR1 and CDR2: MDHEN, SYDVKM.

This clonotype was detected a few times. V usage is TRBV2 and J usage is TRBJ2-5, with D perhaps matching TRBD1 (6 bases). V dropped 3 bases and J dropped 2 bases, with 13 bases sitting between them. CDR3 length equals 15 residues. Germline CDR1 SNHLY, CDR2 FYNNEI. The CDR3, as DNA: TGTGCCAGCAGTGATCAAGGACAGATGCAAGAGACCCAGTACTTC. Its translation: CASSDQGQMQETQYF.

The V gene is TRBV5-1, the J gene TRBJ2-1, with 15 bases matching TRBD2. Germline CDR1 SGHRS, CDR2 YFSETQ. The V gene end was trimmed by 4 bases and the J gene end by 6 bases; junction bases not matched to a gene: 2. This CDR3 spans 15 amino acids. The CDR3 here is CASSTGLAGGNEQFF. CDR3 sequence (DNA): TGCGCCAGCAGCACGGGACTAGCGGGAGGCAATGAGCAGTTCTTC. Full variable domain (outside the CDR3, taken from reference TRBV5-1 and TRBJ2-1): KAGVTQTPRYLIKTRGQQVTLSCSPISGHRSVSWYQQTPGQGLQFLFEYFSETQRNKGNFPGRFSGRQFSNSRSEMNVSTLELGDSALYLCASSTGLAGGNEQFFGPGTRLTVL.

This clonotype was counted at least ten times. This CDR3 is CSASGGSSYNEQFF. The CDR3 nucleotides are TGCAGTGCTAGTGGGGGGAGCTCCTACAATGAGCAGTTCTTC. The chain recombines TRBV20-1 with TRBJ2-1; a possible D gene is TRBD2 (6 bases). Trimming took 3 bases from V and 0 from J, leaving 9 bases between them. Germline V gives CDR1 DFQATT, CDR2 SNEGSKA (reference sequence). This CDR3 is built from 14 residues.

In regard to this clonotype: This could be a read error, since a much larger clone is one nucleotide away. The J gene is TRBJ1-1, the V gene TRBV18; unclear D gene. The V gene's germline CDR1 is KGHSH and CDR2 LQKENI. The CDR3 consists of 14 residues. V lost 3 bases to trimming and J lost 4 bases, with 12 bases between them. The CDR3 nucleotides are TGTGCCAGCTCACCTCGGTGGGAGGGCACTGAAGCTTTCTTT. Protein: CASSPRWEGTEAFF.

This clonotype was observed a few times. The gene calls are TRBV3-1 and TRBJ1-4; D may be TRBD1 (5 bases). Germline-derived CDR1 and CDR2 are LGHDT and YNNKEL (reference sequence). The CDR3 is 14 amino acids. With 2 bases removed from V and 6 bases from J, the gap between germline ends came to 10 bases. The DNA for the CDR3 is TGTGCCAGCAGCCAAAAGGGGACCTATGAAAAACTGTTTTTT. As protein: CASSQKGTYEKLFF.

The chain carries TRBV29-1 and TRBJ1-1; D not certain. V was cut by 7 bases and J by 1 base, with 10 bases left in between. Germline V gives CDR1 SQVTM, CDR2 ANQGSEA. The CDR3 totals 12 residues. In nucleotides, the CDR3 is TGCAGCGGGGCGTTTGGGAACACTGAAGCTTTCTTT. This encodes CSGAFGNTEAFF.

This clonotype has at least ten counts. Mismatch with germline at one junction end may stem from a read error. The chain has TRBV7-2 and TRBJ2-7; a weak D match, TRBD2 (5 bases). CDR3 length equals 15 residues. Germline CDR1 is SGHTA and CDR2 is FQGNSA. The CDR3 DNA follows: TGTGTCAGCAGCTTAGAATCGGGGTTCTCCTACGAGCAGTACTTC. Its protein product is CVSSLESGFSYEQYF.

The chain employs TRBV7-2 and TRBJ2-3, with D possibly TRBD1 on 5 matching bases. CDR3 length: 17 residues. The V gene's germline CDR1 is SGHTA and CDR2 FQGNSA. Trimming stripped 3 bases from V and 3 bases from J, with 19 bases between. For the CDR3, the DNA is TGTGCCAGCAGCTTTATTTGGGGCGATCGCTATACAGATACGCAGTATTTT. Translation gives CASSFIWGDRYTDTQYF.

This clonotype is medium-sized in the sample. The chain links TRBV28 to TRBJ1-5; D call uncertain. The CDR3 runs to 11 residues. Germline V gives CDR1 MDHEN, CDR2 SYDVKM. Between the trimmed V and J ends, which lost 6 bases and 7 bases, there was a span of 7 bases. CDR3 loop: CASSLGQPQHF. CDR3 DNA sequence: TGTGCCAGCAGCTTGGGGCAGCCCCAGCATTTT. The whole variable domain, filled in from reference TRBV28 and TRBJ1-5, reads DVKVTQSSRYLVKRTGEKVFLECVQDMDHENMFWYRQDPGLGLRLIYFSYDVKMKEKGDIPEGYSVSREKKERFSLILESASTNQTSMYLCASSLGQPQHFGDGTRLSIL.

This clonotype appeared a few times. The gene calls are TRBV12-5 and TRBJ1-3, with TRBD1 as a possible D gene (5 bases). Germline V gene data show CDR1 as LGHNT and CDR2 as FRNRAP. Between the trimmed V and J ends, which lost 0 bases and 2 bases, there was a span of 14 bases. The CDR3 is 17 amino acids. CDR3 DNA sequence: TGTGCTAGTGGTTTGGTAGTTTCAGGGTTTGCTGGAAACACCATATATTTT. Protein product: CASGLVVSGFAGNTIYF.

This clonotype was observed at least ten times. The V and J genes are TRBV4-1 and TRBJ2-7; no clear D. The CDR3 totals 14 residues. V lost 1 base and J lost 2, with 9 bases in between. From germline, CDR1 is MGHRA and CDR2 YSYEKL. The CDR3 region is CASSQGLTPYEQYF. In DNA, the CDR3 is TGCGCCAGCAGCCAAGGGCTGACCCCCTACGAGCAGTACTTC.

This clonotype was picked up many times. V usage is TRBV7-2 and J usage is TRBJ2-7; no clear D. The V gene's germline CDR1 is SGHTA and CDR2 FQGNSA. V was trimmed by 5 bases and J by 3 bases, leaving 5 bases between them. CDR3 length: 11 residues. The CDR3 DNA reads TGTGCCAGCAGCCCTCGCTACGAGCAGTACTTC. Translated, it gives CASSPRYEQYF.

CDR3 protein: CSVEGTDYSYEQYF. The CDR3 nucleotides are TGCAGCGTTGAGGGGACAGACTACTCCTACGAGCAGTACTTC. This chain joins TRBV29-1 and TRBJ2-7, with 7 bases fitting TRBD1. Germline CDR1 is SQVTM and CDR2 is ANQGSEA. J gave up 0 bases and V 3 bases, and 5 bases lay outside the gene matches. This CDR3 has 14 amino acids.

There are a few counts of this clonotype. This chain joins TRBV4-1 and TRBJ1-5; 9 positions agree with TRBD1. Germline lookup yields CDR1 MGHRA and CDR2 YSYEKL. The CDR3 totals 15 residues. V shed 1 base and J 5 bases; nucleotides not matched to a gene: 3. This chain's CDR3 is CASSQGTGEDQPQHF. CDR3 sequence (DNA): TGCGCCAGCAGCCAAGGGACAGGGGAGGATCAGCCCCAGCATTTT.

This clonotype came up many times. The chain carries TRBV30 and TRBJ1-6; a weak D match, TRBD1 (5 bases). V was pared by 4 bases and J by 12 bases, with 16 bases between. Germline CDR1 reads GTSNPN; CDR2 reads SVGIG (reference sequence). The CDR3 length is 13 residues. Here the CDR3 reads CAWMGRQGGPLHF. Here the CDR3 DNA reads TGTGCCTGGATGGGCCGGCAGGGAGGACCCCTCCACTTT. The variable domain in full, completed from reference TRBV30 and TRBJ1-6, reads SQTIHQWPATLVQPVGSPLSLECTVEGTSNPNLYWYRQAAGRGLQLLFYSVGIGQISSEVPQNLSASRPQDRQFILSSKKLLLSDSGFYLCAWMGRQGGPLHFGNGTRLTVT.

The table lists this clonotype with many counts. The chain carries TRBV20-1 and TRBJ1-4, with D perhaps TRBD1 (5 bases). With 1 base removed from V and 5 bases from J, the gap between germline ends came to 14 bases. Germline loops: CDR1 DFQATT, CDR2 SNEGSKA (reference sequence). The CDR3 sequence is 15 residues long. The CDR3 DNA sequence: TGCAGTGCTAGAGGCCTAGGGACGAAGAATGAAAAACTGTTTTTT. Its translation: CSARGLGTKNEKLFF.

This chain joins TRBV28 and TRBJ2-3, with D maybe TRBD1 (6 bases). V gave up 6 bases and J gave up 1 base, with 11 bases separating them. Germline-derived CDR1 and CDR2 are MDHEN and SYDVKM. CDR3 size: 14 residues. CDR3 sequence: CASRGQKGTDTQYF. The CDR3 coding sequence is TGTGCCAGCAGAGGACAGAAAGGCACAGATACGCAGTATTTT.

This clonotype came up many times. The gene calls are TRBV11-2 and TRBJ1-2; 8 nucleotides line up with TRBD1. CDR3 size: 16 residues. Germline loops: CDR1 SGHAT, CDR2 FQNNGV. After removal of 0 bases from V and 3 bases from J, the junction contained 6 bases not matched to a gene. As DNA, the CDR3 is TGTGCCAGCAGCTTAGAACCGGGACAGGAGCACTATGGCTACACCTTC. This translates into CASSLEPGQEHYGYTF.

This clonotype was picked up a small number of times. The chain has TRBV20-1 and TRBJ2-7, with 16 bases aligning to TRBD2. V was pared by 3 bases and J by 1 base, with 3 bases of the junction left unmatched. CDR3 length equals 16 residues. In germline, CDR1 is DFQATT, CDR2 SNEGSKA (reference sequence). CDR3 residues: CSARGLAGGRSYEQYF. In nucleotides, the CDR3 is TGCAGTGCTAGGGGACTAGCGGGAGGGCGGTCCTACGAGCAGTACTTC.

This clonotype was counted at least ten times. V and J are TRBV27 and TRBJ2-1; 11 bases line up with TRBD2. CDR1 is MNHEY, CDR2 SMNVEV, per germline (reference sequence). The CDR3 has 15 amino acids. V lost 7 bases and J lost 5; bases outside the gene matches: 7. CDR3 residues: CASTPLAGAHNEQFF. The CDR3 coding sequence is TGTGCCAGCACCCCACTAGCGGGAGCCCACAATGAGCAGTTCTTC.

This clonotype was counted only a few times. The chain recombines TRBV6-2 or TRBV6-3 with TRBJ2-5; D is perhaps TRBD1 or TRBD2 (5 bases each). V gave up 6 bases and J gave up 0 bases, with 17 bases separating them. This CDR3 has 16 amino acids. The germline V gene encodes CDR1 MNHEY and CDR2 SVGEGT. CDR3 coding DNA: TGTGCCAGCAGCCGAAGGGGAGCGGCCAACCAAGAGACCCAGTACTTC. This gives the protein CASSRRGAANQETQYF.

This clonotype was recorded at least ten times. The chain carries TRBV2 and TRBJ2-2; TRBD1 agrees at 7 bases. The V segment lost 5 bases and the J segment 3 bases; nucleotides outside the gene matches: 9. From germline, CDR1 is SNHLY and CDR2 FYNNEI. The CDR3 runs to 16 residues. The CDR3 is CASSLGQNTDTGELFF. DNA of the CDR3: TGTGCCAGCAGTTTGGGACAGAATACGGACACCGGGGAGCTGTTTTTT.

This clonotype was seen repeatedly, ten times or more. The CDR3 loop reads CSVEGTSGAYNEQFF. CDR3 nucleotide sequence: TGCAGCGTTGAGGGGACTAGCGGAGCCTACAATGAGCAGTTCTTC. This rearrangement joins TRBV29-1 to TRBJ2-1; 11 bases are shared with TRBD2. This CDR3 region has 15 residues. The germline gives CDR1 SQVTM, CDR2 ANQGSEA. Germline trimming cut 3 bases from V and 2 bases from J; bases unmatched to any gene: 3.

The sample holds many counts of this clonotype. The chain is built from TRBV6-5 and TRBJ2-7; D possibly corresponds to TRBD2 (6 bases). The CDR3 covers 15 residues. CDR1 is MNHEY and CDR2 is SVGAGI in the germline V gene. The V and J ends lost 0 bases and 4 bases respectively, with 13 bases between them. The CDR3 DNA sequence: TGTGCCAGCAGTTACTCGTTTACTAGCCCTTACGAGCAGTACTTC. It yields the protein CASSYSFTSPYEQYF.